The source of this TCR beta chain is a study of blood T cell repertoires in COVID-19. Study-wide background: Both acute and convalescent COVID-19 samples were obtained from the United States, Italy and Spain. PBMCs, B-cell-depleted T cells, or T cells provided the cDNA or gDNA that made up the material.

How the authors handled the data: Reference gene primer amplification in the assay estimated nucleated cell counts. Sequencing was performed with immunoSEQ multiplex PCR; in TCRdb, only in-frame clones are kept and a portion is missing. The DNA gave D and trimming, while V, J and clone size come from that table. The sample has 250,000 to 300,000 clones, roughly 90% seen once. The sequence was obtained from a woman aged 45-65 years who had recovered from COVID-19. The sample consisted of peripheral blood.

The chain's CDR3 is CASSSRDRVVNEQFF. The DNA of the CDR3 is TGTGCCAGCTCGTCCCGGGACAGGGTCGTCAATGAGCAGTTCTTC. The chain is built from TRBV18 and TRBJ2-1; 9 bases line up with TRBD1. The V gene end was trimmed by 6 bases and the J gene end by 6 bases; junction bases not matched to a gene: 9. The germline CDR1 and CDR2 sequences are KGHSH and LQKENI. The CDR3 covers 15 residues.